The next 18 T cell receptor beta chains were all read from a single sample in a study of Ad26.COV2.S vaccination and SARS-CoV-2 variants. The protocol was immunoSEQ multiplex PCR, while the TCRdb copy is restricted to in-frame clones and leaves out a portion. This table has around 320,000 clones, 85% appearing once. Treatment of the sample: approximately 18 received Ad26.COV2.S at low or high dose, single or two shots; several received placebo; per-sample allocation not given. Day 63 after the first injection of vaccine or placebo was the sampling time. This material consisted of peripheral blood, taken in a trial of Ad26.COV2.S vaccine versus placebo. The receptors stem from a person aged 18-60 years who received the Ad26.COV2.S COVID-19 vaccine or a placebo.

The chain links TRBV7-9 to TRBJ1-1; D may be TRBD1 (5 bases). Germline lookup yields CDR1 SEHNR and CDR2 FQNEAQ (reference sequence). Trimming shortened V by 5 bases and J by 10 bases, and 20 bases separated the two germline ends. The CDR3 length is 14 residues. The CDR3 region is CASSITLGDTGAFF. The CDR3 DNA follows: TGTGCCAGCAGCATCACATTAGGGGATACAGGAGCTTTCTTT. The full variable domain, its missing parts supplied by reference TRBV7-9 and TRBJ1-1, is DTGVSQNPRHKITKRGQNVTFRCDPISEHNRLYWYRQTLGQGPEFLTYFQNEAQLEKSRLLSDRFSAERPKGSFSTLEIQRTEQGDSAMYLCASSITLGDTGAFFGQGTRLTVV.

The rearrangement joins TRBV28 to TRBJ1-2; no clear D. Trimming removed 5 bases at V and 8 bases at J, with 18 bases between. From germline, CDR1 is MDHEN and CDR2 SYDVKM. CDR3 length: 14 residues. The CDR3 nucleotides are TGTGCCAGCAGTGTCCTGTGGGAACCCCACGGCTACACCTTC. It codes for CASSVLWEPHGYTF.

This clone was detected only a few times. The chain couples TRBV14 to TRBJ2-1; D is undetermined. The CDR3 consists of 15 residues. CDR1 is SGHDN and CDR2 is FVKESK in the germline V gene. The V and J ends lost 6 bases and 4 bases respectively, with 16 bases between them. CDR3 protein: CASSYGTFTYNEQFF. The CDR3 DNA reads TGTGCCAGCAGTTACGGCACCTTCACTTACAATGAGCAGTTCTTC.

This clone was seen a single time. The chain joins TRBV11-3 to TRBJ2-7; D is unclear. This CDR3 contains 12 residues. V was clipped by 6 bases and J by 7 bases, with 13 bases between them. The germline V gene encodes CDR1 SGHNT and CDR2 YENEEA. CDR3 sequence reads: CASRPLVGEQYF. DNA for the CDR3: TGTGCCAGCAGACCGCTAGTAGGAGAGCAGTACTTC.

The chain recombines TRBV7-9 with TRBJ2-3; perhaps TRBD2 as D (5 bases). The CDR3 spans 14 residues. V lost 5 bases and J 2 bases, leaving 11 bases between the germline ends. CDR1 is SEHNR and CDR2 is FQNEAQ in the germline V gene (reference sequence). In DNA, the CDR3 is TGTGCCAGCAGCCGTGAGGGTTCCACAGATACGCAGTATTTT. This gives the protein CASSREGSTDTQYF.

V and J are TRBV19 and TRBJ1-5; a weak D match, TRBD1 (6 bases). Trimming removed 6 bases at V and 2 bases at J, with 11 bases between. The CDR3 contains 14 residues. Germline loops: CDR1 LNHDA, CDR2 SQIVND (reference sequence). The CDR3 sequence: CASRLAGGNQPQHF. CDR3 bases: TGTGCCAGTAGACTGGCAGGGGGCAATCAGCCCCAGCATTTT. Full variable domain (outside the CDR3, taken from reference TRBV19 and TRBJ1-5): DGGITQSPKYLFRKEGQNVTLSCEQNLNHDAMYWYRQDPGQGLRLIYYSQIVNDFQKGDIAEGYSVSREKKESFPLTVTSAQKNPTAFYLCASRLAGGNQPQHFGDGTRLSIL.

The chain uses TRBV5-4 and TRBJ2-7; D call uncertain. CDR1 SGHNT and CDR2 YYREEE come from the germline V gene (reference sequence). This CDR3 contains 14 residues. V dropped 0 bases and J dropped 3 bases, with 10 bases sitting between them. The CDR3 DNA sequence: TGTGCCAGCAGCTTGGGCGGACGGAACTACGAGCAGTACTTC. Its protein product is CASSLGGRNYEQYF.

The rearrangement uses TRBV12-3 or TRBV12-4 and TRBJ2-7; the D is unclear. The CDR3 spans 13 residues. The germline V and J ends were trimmed by 1 base and 6 bases, with 10 bases remaining between them. DNA for the CDR3: TGTGCCAGCAGTTTAGTCATTCAGGCCGAGCAGTACTTC. Residues: CASSLVIQAEQYF.

This chain connects TRBV28 to TRBJ1-5, with a tentative D call TRBD1 (6 bases). The CDR3 spans 16 residues. The V end lost 4 bases, the J end lost 6 bases, and 19 bases lay between the germline ends. Germline V gives CDR1 MDHEN, CDR2 SYDVKM. DNA for the CDR3: TGTGCCAGCAGTTACGGGCGGGGGCAAATTGCTCAGCCCCAGCATTTT. It translates to CASSYGRGQIAQPQHF.

The rearrangement uses TRBV6-1 and TRBJ1-6; D not resolved. Germline loops: CDR1 MNHNS, CDR2 SASEGT. The CDR3 is 12 amino acids. Deletions cut 3 bases from V and 8 bases from J, with 5 bases between. The CDR3 reads CASSETYSPLHF. The CDR3 DNA is TGTGCCAGCAGTGAGACGTATTCACCCCTCCACTTT.

This sequence joins TRBV19 and TRBJ1-5, with a tentative D call TRBD1 (5 bases). Trimming took off 7 bases at V and 5 bases at J, with 15 bases between the two ends. The germline gives CDR1 LNHDA, CDR2 SQIVND (reference sequence). The CDR3 runs 14 residues. CDR3 coding DNA: TGTGCCAGTACCTCTTTGCAGGGAGATCAGCCCCAGCATTTT. This gives the protein CASTSLQGDQPQHF.

The CDR3 reads CASSQPTGTNTGELFF. In nucleotides, the CDR3 is TGCGCCAGCAGCCAACCGACAGGGACGAACACCGGGGAGCTGTTTTTT. The rearrangement links TRBV4-1 to TRBJ2-2; TRBD1 agrees at 7 bases. With V trimmed by 2 bases and J by 0 bases, 3 bases remained unmatched. Germline assignment: CDR1 MGHRA and CDR2 YSYEKL. The CDR3 length is 16 residues.

The chain couples TRBV2 to TRBJ1-2, with D possibly being TRBD1 (5 bases). Germline CDR1 reads SNHLY; CDR2 reads FYNNEI. The CDR3 consists of 11 residues. Trimming pared 8 bases from V and 6 bases from J, leaving 10 bases between. CDR3 DNA: TGTGCCAGCTATGGGGGGGATGGCTACACCTTC. Protein: CASYGGDGYTF.

This clone was counted a single time. V usage is TRBV10-1 and J usage is TRBJ2-7; 9 bases align to TRBD1. After removal of 5 bases from V and 3 bases from J, the junction contained 8 bases not matched to a gene. CDR3 length: 15 residues. CDR1 WNHNN and CDR2 SYGVQD come from the germline V gene (reference sequence). In DNA, the CDR3 is TGCGCCAGCAGTCCACAGGGGGCCGGGGACTACGAGCAGTACTTC. This gives the protein CASSPQGAGDYEQYF.

V is TRBV3-1 (or the pseudogene TRBV3-2) and J is TRBJ1-6, with D hard to call. The CDR3 length is 17 residues. The V end was cut by 1 base, the J end by 0 bases, with 10 bases between. In germline, CDR1 is LGHDT, CDR2 YNNKEL (reference sequence). The DNA of the CDR3 is TGTGCCAGCAGCCAAGGTTTGGGAAGCTCCTATAATTCACCCCTCCACTTT. Its translation: CASSQGLGSSYNSPLHF.

V and J are TRBV7-2 and TRBJ2-7; the match to TRBD2 covers 11 bases. Germline-derived CDR1 and CDR2 are SGHTA and FQGNSA. There are 16 residues in the CDR3. The V gene end was trimmed by 3 bases and the J gene end by 3 bases; junction bases not matched to a gene: 7. CDR3 sequence: CASSFRGLAENYEQYF. Here the CDR3 DNA reads TGTGCCAGCAGCTTTCGGGGACTAGCGGAGAACTACGAGCAGTACTTC.

The chain has TRBV19 and TRBJ1-2; D gene ambiguous. Germline V CDR1 and CDR2: LNHDA, SQIVND (reference sequence). Trimming stripped 4 bases from V and 4 bases from J, with 13 bases between. CDR3 size: 14 residues. CDR3 amino acids: CASSTSSVVYGYTF. The CDR3 DNA sequence: TGTGCCAGTAGTACATCAAGTGTGGTCTATGGCTACACCTTC. Complete variable domain (other parts from reference TRBV19 and TRBJ1-2): DGGITQSPKYLFRKEGQNVTLSCEQNLNHDAMYWYRQDPGQGLRLIYYSQIVNDFQKGDIAEGYSVSREKKESFPLTVTSAQKNPTAFYLCASSTSSVVYGYTFGSGTRLTVV.

The V call is TRBV11-2, the J call TRBJ2-7; TRBD2 is a possible D gene (5 bases). The germline V gene has CDR1 SGHAT and CDR2 FQNNGV. The ends were cut back, 0 bases at V and 12 bases at J, with 18 bases in the middle. This CDR3 has 14 amino acids. The CDR3 loop reads CASSLDLGSTAGYF. The CDR3, as DNA: TGTGCCAGCAGCTTAGATCTGGGCTCCACGGCGGGGTACTTC.